The subject of this entry is one T cell receptor (beta chain). Methods used by the authors: Reference gene primer amplification gave nucleated cell count estimates. Profiled with immunoSEQ multiplex PCR; TCRdb holds only in-frame clones, not every one. Clone size and V and J calls were adopted from that table, with D and trimming inferred from the DNA. The data hold some 120,000 clones, with about 79% observed a single time. This record belongs to a study of blood T cell repertoires in COVID-19. The overall study: Collection of acute and convalescent COVID-19 samples took place in the United States, Italy and Spain. In each case, the material was cDNA or gDNA derived from T cells, B-cell-depleted T cells, or PBMCs.

Germline values: CDR1 SGHTA, CDR2 FQGTGA. CDR3 length equals 13 residues. V dropped 2 bases and J dropped 5 bases, with 9 bases sitting between them. The V call is TRBV7-3, the J call TRBJ1-1; D not certain. The specimen sequenced was peripheral blood. This receptor was identified in a woman aged 45-65 years with acute or convalescent COVID-19. The CDR3 loop reads CASSLDTGTEAFF. The CDR3 DNA is TGTGCCAGCAGCTTAGACACGGGGACTGAAGCTTTCTTT.